Included here is one T cell receptor (beta chain) sequence, with context. The data were taken from a study of blood T cell repertoires in COVID-19. Study as a whole: Collection of acute and convalescent COVID-19 samples took place in the United States, Italy and Spain. The analysed material was cDNA or gDNA that came from T cells, B-cell-depleted T cells, or PBMCs.

Original processing notes: Reference gene primer amplification gave estimated nucleated cell counts. Here immunoSEQ multiplex PCR was the method, and the copy in TCRdb shows in-frame clones only, minus some. Clone size and the V and J calls come from that table; the DNA yielded D and trimming. The table records around 280,000 clones, around 91% of them present only once. The length of the CDR3 is 20 residues. V lost 0 bases, J lost 4 bases, and 18 bases stayed unmatched. CDR1 SGHDN and CDR2 FVKESK come from the germline V gene. Participants' own reports of clinical history determined their cohort assignment.

The receptor comes from a woman between 18 and 29 years old with acute COVID-19. The source material was PBMCs or T cells enriched from blood (not recorded which). The chain is built from TRBV14 and TRBJ2-7; 10 nucleotides line up with TRBD1. CDR3 sequence: CASSQEPPFYGTGAIYEQYF. The CDR3 bases are TGTGCCAGCAGCCAAGAGCCCCCTTTTTACGGGACAGGGGCTATTTACGAGCAGTACTTC.